This record concerns one TCR beta chain sequence. Other nucleotide sequences from this sample produce the same CDR3. The source of the sample is a study of blood T cell repertoires in COVID-19. In the authors' methods: Reference gene primer amplification gave nucleated cell count estimates. Generated by immunoSEQ multiplex PCR, the TCRdb table keeps only in-frame clones and is missing some. That table furnishes V, J and clone size, whereas the DNA furnished D and trimming. This sample has about 82,000 clones; just under 80% occur once, and the top ten carry roughly a third. The CDR3 has 16 residues. The germline CDR1 and CDR2 sequences are LGHNA and YSLEER. V shed 4 bases, J shed 0 bases, and the junction held 4 bases outside the gene matches.

The V gene is TRBV4-3, the J gene TRBJ2-1; 9 bases line up with TRBD1. Sequencing was done on a sample of peripheral blood. The TCR originated in a man between 60 and 75 years old with COVID-19, enrolled during active disease. The CDR3 DNA reads TGCGCCAGCAGCCTCGGGACAGGGAGCTCCTACAATGAGCAGTTCTTC. This gives the protein CASSLGTGSSYNEQFF.